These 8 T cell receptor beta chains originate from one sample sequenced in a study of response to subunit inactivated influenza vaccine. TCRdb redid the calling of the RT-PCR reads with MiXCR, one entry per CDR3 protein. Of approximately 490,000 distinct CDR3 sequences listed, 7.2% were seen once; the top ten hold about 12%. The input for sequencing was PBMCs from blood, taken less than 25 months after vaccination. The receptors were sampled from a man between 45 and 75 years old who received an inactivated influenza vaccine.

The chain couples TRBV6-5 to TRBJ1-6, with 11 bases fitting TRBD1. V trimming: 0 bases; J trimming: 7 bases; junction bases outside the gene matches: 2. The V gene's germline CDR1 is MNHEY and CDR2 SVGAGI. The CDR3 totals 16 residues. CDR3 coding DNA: TGTGCCAGCAGTTACTCGGGACAGGGGGGGAATTCACCCCTCCACTTT. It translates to CASSYSGQGGNSPLHF.

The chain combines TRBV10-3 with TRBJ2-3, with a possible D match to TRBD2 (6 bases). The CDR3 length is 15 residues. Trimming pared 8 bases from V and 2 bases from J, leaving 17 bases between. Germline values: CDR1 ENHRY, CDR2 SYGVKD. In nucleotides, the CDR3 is TGTGCCATCGGGCCGCTAGCGCGGGACACAGATACGCAGTATTTT. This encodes CAIGPLARDTDTQYF.

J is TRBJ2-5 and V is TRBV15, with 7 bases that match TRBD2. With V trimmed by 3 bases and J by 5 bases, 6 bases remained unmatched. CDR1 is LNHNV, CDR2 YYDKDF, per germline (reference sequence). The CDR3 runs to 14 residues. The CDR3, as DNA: TGTGCCACCAGCAGTATGGCGGGAGTGGAGACCCAGTACTTC. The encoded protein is CATSSMAGVETQYF.

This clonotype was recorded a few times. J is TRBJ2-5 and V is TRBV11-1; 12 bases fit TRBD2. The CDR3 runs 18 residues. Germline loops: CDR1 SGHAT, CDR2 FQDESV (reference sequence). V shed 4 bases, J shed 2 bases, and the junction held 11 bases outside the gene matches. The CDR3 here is CASSYPPTSGGPQETQYF. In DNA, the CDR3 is TGTGCCAGCAGCTATCCACCGACTAGCGGGGGACCTCAAGAGACCCAGTACTTC.

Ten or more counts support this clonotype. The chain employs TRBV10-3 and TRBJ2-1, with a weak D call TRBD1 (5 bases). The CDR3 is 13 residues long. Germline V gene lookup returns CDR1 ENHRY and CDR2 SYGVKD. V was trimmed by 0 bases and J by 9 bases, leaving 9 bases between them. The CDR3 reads CAISESAGIEQFF. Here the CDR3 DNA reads TGTGCCATCAGTGAGTCTGCAGGGATTGAGCAGTTCTTC.

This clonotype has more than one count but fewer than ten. The CDR3 bases are TGTGCCAGCTCACCACCCGCCCAAGGAACTGGAAACACCATATATTTT. It codes for CASSPPAQGTGNTIYF. The chain links TRBV18 to TRBJ1-3, with D unresolved. The CDR3 loop spans 16 amino acids. The V gene lost 0 bases and the J gene lost 2 bases, with 11 bases spanning the gap. Germline V CDR1 and CDR2: KGHSH, LQKENI. The entire variable domain, with the rest obtained from reference TRBV18 and TRBJ1-3, is as follows: NAGVMQNPRHLVRRRGQEARLRCSPMKGHSHVYWYRQLPEEGLKFMVYLQKENIIDESGMPKERFSAEFPKEGPSILRIQQVVRGDSAAYFCASSPPAQGTGNTIYFGEGSWLTVV.

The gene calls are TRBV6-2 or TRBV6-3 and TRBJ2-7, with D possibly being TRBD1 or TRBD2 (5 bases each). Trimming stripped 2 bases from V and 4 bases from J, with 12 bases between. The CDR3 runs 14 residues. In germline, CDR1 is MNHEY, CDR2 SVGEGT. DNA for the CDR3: TGTGCCAGCAGTTACAGGGACGGTGGGTACGAGCAGTACTTC. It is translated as CASSYRDGGYEQYF.

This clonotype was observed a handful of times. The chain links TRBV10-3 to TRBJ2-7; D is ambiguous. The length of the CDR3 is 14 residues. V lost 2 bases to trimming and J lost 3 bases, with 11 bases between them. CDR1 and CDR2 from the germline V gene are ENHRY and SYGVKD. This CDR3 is CAISEVGSYYEQYF. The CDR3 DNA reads TGTGCCATCAGTGAGGTCGGCAGCTACTACGAGCAGTACTTC.